This T cell receptor beta chain came from a study of blood T cell repertoires in COVID-19. Turning to the study itself: Acute and convalescent COVID-19 samples came from the United States, Italy and Spain. Nucleic acid was either cDNA or gDNA, and it came from T cells, B-cell-depleted T cells, or PBMCs.

Trimming removed 2 bases from V and 5 bases from J; junction bases left unmatched: 8. The CDR3 extends over 17 amino acids. CDR1 and CDR2 (germline): LGHDT, YNNKEL (reference sequence). Study processing details: Amplification of reference gene primers provided the estimated nucleated cell counts. Libraries were prepared by immunoSEQ multiplex PCR; TCRdb keeps only in-frame clonotypes and omits some of them. V and J calls and clone size follow that table, whereas D and trimming were derived from the DNA. Of about 260,000 clones listed, over 70% are singletons. This chain links TRBV3-1 (or the pseudogene TRBV3-2) with TRBJ2-3; 12 bases are a match to TRBD2. The receptor was isolated from a middle-aged woman who had recovered from COVID-19. The specimen was peripheral blood. In DNA form, the CDR3 reads TGTGCCAGCAGCCAACCCTCCGGGACTAGCGGGCAAGATACGCAGTATTTT. The encoded protein is CASSQPSGTSGQDTQYF.